This entry is about one T cell receptor beta chain. Antigen: not known. Trimming cost V 4 bases and J 0 bases, with 1 base left between them. Germline V gene data show CDR1 as LNHNV and CDR2 as YYDKDF (reference sequence). This CDR3 has 12 amino acids. The 5'RACE template-switching step produced TCR cDNA and added a universal primer site and UMIs. TCRdb redid the calling of the 5' RACE reads with MiXCR, one entry per CDR3 protein. This sample has some 320,000 distinct CDR3 sequences, with roughly 4% found just once. The sample belongs to a study of T cells after yellow fever vaccination. Study in general: Fractions containing few cells were prepared with SMART-Seq v4 Ultra Low Input.

Study results and caveats: Peaking on day 5 versus 15, the secondary response was faster but weaker. In FACS-sorted repertoires, abundant clonotypes from the bulk population could appear as contaminants.

Sample: PBMCs, taken 5 days after the yellow fever booster vaccination. The chain links TRBV15 to TRBJ2-1; D not resolved. The origin of this receptor is a man between 18 and 35 years old who received the YFV17D yellow fever vaccine. The CDR3 is CATSNSYNEQFF. For the CDR3, the DNA is TGTGCCACCAGCAACTCCTACAATGAGCAGTTCTTC.